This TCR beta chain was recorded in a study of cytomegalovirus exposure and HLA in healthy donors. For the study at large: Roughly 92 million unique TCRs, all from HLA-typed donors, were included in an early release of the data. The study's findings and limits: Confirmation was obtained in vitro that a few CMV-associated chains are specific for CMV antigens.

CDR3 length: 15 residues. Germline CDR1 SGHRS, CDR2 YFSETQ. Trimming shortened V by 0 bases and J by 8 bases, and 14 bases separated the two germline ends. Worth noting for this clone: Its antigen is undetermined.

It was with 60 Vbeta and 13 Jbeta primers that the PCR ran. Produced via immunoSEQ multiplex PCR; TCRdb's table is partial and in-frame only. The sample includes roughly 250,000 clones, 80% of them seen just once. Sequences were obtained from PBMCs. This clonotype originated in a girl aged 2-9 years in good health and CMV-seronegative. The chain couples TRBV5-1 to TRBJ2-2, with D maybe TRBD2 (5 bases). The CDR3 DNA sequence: TGCGCCAGCAGCTTGGCCGGCGCTAGCACTGGGGAGCTGTTTTTT. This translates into CASSLAGASTGELFF.